This TCR beta chain was profiled in a study of CD8 T cells in ankylosing spondylitis. It was by quantitative 5'-RACE with molecular barcodes that TCR beta libraries were made. TCRdb reprocessed the 5' RACE reads with MiXCR, giving one entry per CDR3 protein. This table holds fewer than 750,000 distinct CDR3 sequences, over 15% found once. As for this clonotype: Its antigen is unknown.

General observations from the study: In peripheral blood, disease-linked CD8+ clones occurred at relatively low frequencies. Seemingly distinctive of ankylosing spondylitis blood was a TCR beta motif formed by eight highly homologous variants.

Germline CDR1 MGHRA, CDR2 YSYEKL. The length of the CDR3 is 13 residues. The ends lost 0 bases at V and 7 bases at J; junction bases unmatched: 2. The chain carries TRBV4-1 and TRBJ1-2, with TRBD1 matching over 7 bases. This sequence was found in a male donor with ankylosing spondylitis. What was sequenced was blood, either unsorted or a sorted T cell fraction (not recorded which). The CDR3 loop reads CASSQDPGGGYTF. The CDR3, as DNA: TGCGCCAGCAGCCAAGACCCAGGGGGTGGCTACACCTTC.